These 23 T cell receptor beta chains came from one sample sequenced in a study of patients and donors after allogeneic stem cell transplantation. TCRdb re-called the RT-PCR reads with MiXCR, one entry per CDR3 protein. The profile shows 25,000 to 40,000 distinct CDR3 sequences, 30% to 40% of them singletons. Sequences were obtained from blood, either unsorted or a sorted T cell fraction (not recorded which). The receptors derive from a human donor who was either an allogeneic HSCT recipient or a stem cell or donor lymphocyte infusion donor (not recorded which). It is not recorded whose cells these are; they may come from a transplant donor.

This clonotype has only a few counts. This chain links TRBV12-3 or TRBV12-4 with TRBJ1-1; maybe TRBD1 (6 bases). V was cut by 7 bases and J by 4 bases, with 13 bases left in between. CDR3 length equals 13 residues. CDR3: CASTFQGSTEAFF. The CDR3 bases are TGTGCCAGCACCTTTCAGGGGAGCACTGAAGCTTTCTTT.

In this sample, this clonotype turned up a few times. V usage is TRBV5-6 and J usage is TRBJ2-3, with D unresolved. The CDR3 length is 14 residues. Germline CDR1 reads SGHDT; CDR2 reads YYEEEE. Trimming removed 4 bases from V and 1 base from J, with 10 bases in between. CDR3 sequence reads: CASSNRAGTDTQYF. In nucleotides, the CDR3 is TGTGCCAGCAGCAATCGGGCCGGCACAGATACGCAGTATTTT.

This clonotype was seen a handful of times. This chain's CDR3 is CSASPGTKTYGYTF. The CDR3 DNA reads as TGCAGTGCTAGCCCCGGGACAAAAACCTATGGCTACACCTTC. V gene TRBV20-1 combines with J gene TRBJ1-2, with a tentative D call TRBD1 (6 bases). The germline V and J ends were trimmed by 3 bases and 4 bases, with 15 bases remaining between them. This CDR3 has 14 residues. Germline CDR1 is DFQATT and CDR2 is SNEGSKA (reference sequence).

The rearrangement joins TRBV4-2 to TRBJ2-5; D possibly corresponds to TRBD1 (7 bases). The CDR3 has 16 residues. The V and J ends lost 1 base and 2 bases respectively, with 14 bases between them. CDR1 and CDR2 (germline): LGHNA, YNFKEQ. CDR3 sequence (DNA): TGTGCCAGCAGCCAAGTATCGTCAGGGGGGCAAGAGACCCAGTACTTC. As protein: CASSQVSSGGQETQYF.

The chain is built from TRBV20-1 and TRBJ1-4; D gene uncertain. The CDR3 runs to 12 residues. Germline assignment: CDR1 DFQATT and CDR2 SNEGSKA (reference sequence). The V end lost 4 bases, the J end lost 5 bases, and 8 bases lay between the germline ends. CDR3 loop: CSATRTNEKLFF. CDR3 nucleotides: TGCAGTGCTACCCGGACGAATGAAAAACTGTTTTTT.

The chain uses TRBV4-1 and TRBJ2-3; 11 positions match TRBD2. The trim removed 6 bases at V and 11 bases at J, leaving 13 bases unmatched. The CDR3 spans 15 residues. Germline V gives CDR1 MGHRA, CDR2 YSYEKL. The CDR3 region has the DNA TGCGCCAGCAGAGATCTAGCGGGAGGATCCCCAGGGCAGTATTTT. This encodes CASRDLAGGSPGQYF.

The V and J genes are TRBV5-5 and TRBJ2-7; D ambiguous. Germline V CDR1 and CDR2: SGHKS, YYEKEE (reference sequence). The V end lost 0 bases, the J end lost 6 bases, and 16 bases lay between the germline ends. The CDR3 consists of 15 residues. CDR3: CASSLEYKVWSEQYV. The CDR3 coding sequence is TGTGCCAGCAGCTTGGAATATAAGGTATGGAGCGAGCAGTACGTC.

This clonotype was counted only a few times. V and J are TRBV12-3 or TRBV12-4 and TRBJ1-2, with D possibly matching TRBD1 (6 bases). This CDR3 is 15 amino acids long. Trimming removed 3 bases at V and 2 bases at J, with 13 bases between. The CDR3 sequence: CASSFHDRLNYGYTF. As DNA, the CDR3 is TGTGCCAGCAGTTTCCACGACAGGTTGAACTATGGCTACACCTTC.

The chain has TRBV20-1 and TRBJ1-1; perhaps TRBD1 as D (5 bases). V lost 0 bases and J lost 2, with 16 bases in between. This CDR3 contains 16 residues. Germline assignment: CDR1 DFQATT and CDR2 SNEGSKA (reference sequence). CDR3 sequence: CSARDAGGRHNTEAFF. CDR3 bases: TGCAGTGCTAGAGATGCGGGGGGACGCCATAACACTGAAGCTTTCTTT.

This clonotype has a single count. The gene calls are TRBV5-5 and TRBJ2-1, with 12 bases aligning to TRBD2. V was pared by 3 bases and J by 9 bases, with 4 bases of the junction left unmatched. Per the germline V gene, CDR1 is SGHKS and CDR2 is YYEKEE (reference sequence). This CDR3 spans 14 amino acids. This chain's CDR3 is CASSSGLAGSEQFF. For the CDR3, the DNA is TGTGCCAGCAGCTCCGGACTAGCGGGGAGTGAGCAGTTCTTC.

The V and J genes are TRBV2 and TRBJ2-1; 12 bases fit TRBD2. The length of the CDR3 is 14 residues. Germline CDR1 reads SNHLY; CDR2 reads FYNNEI. J was trimmed by 5 bases and V by 9 bases; bases with no gene match: 5. CDR3 coding DNA: TGTGCCAGATCTAGCGGGAGGGAAGACAATGAGCAGTTCTTC. Encoded protein: CARSSGREDNEQFF.

The chain joins TRBV21-1 to TRBJ2-7; the table's D call, TRBD1, has no DNA check behind it. TRBV21-1 is a known pseudogene. CDR3 length: 15 residues. The CDR3 loop is CASSYRDRGSYEQYF. The CDR3 nucleotides read TGTGCCAGCAGCTACCGGGACAGGGGCTCCTACGAGCAGTACTTC.

This chain links TRBV6-1 with TRBJ1-2; D uncertain. Germline V gives CDR1 MNHNS, CDR2 SASEGT. With 5 bases removed from V and 6 bases from J, the gap between germline ends came to 13 bases. CDR3 length: 13 amino acids. CDR3 sequence reads: CASSTDHGDGYTF. In DNA form, the CDR3 reads TGTGCCAGCAGTACCGACCACGGAGATGGCTACACCTTC.

The chain joins TRBV18 to TRBJ2-5, with 7 bases matching TRBD2. Trimming cost V 3 bases and J 4 bases; bases outside gene matches: 2. CDR1 and CDR2 from the germline V gene are KGHSH and LQKENI. The length of the CDR3 is 13 residues. CDR3 coding DNA: TGTGCCAGCTCACCCAGGGAGGGAGAGACCCAGTACTTC. Translation: CASSPREGETQYF.

The rearrangement joins TRBV7-9 to TRBJ2-1; 15 bases agree with TRBD2. Trimming took 1 base from V and 8 from J; bases not matched to a gene: 12. The CDR3 loop spans 19 amino acids. CDR1 is SEHNR, CDR2 FQNEAQ, per germline (reference sequence). DNA of the CDR3: TGTGCCAGCAGCTTAGTTCGTTTCGGACTAGCGGGGGGGCCATATGAGCAGTTCTTC. It specifies CASSLVRFGLAGGPYEQFF.

In this sample, this clonotype turned up many times. The V and J genes are TRBV12-3 or TRBV12-4 and TRBJ1-2; tentatively, D is TRBD1 (6 bases). This CDR3 region has 14 residues. The germline V and J ends were trimmed by 6 bases and 4 bases, with 15 bases remaining between them. The CDR3 nucleotides are TGTGCCAGCAGGCCACAGGGTGGTGGCTATGGCTACACCTTC. Amino acid sequence: CASRPQGGGYGYTF.

The rearrangement uses TRBV5-1 and TRBJ1-1; TRBD1 aligns across 10 bases. Trimming cost V 4 bases and J 8 bases; bases outside gene matches: 8. This CDR3 contains 14 residues. CDR1 SGHRS and CDR2 YFSETQ come from the germline V gene. The CDR3 loop is CASSPRTGGWEAFF. As DNA, the CDR3 is TGCGCCAGCAGCCCACGGACAGGGGGATGGGAAGCTTTCTTT. The variable domain in full, completed from reference TRBV5-1 and TRBJ1-1, reads KAGVTQTPRYLIKTRGQQVTLSCSPISGHRSVSWYQQTPGQGLQFLFEYFSETQRNKGNFPGRFSGRQFSNSRSEMNVSTLELGDSALYLCASSPRTGGWEAFFGQGTRLTVV.

This chain links TRBV12-3 or TRBV12-4 with TRBJ1-2; D is perhaps TRBD1 (6 bases). Trimming removed 6 bases from V and 3 bases from J, with 17 bases in between. The CDR3 is 15 amino acids. This CDR3 reads CASRSPGAGYYGYTF. CDR3 nucleotides: TGTGCCAGCAGATCCCCGGGGGCAGGCTACTATGGCTACACCTTC.

The rearrangement joins TRBV7-8 to TRBJ2-2; D unresolved. V lost 0 bases, J lost 3 bases, and 5 bases lay in between. This CDR3 has 14 amino acids. Germline V lookup: CDR1 SGHVS, CDR2 FQNEAQ. In DNA, the CDR3 is TGTGCCAGCAGCTTAGCACTTTACACCGGGGAGCTGTTTTTT. Translated, it gives CASSLALYTGELFF.

The rearrangement links TRBV7-2 to TRBJ2-3; D gene uncertain. Trimming shortened V by 1 base and J by 0 bases, and 8 bases separated the two germline ends. In germline, CDR1 is SGHTA, CDR2 FQGNSA. The CDR3 is made up of 15 amino acids. CDR3 sequence (DNA): TGTGCCAGCAGCTTAGTAGGGTATAGCACAGATACGCAGTATTTT. As protein: CASSLVGYSTDTQYF.

The sample holds many counts of this clonotype. V and J are TRBV29-1 and TRBJ1-2, with a tentative D call TRBD1 (5 bases). The CDR3 is 13 amino acids. Germline V CDR1 and CDR2: SQVTM, ANQGSEA. The V end lost 4 bases, the J end lost 1 base, and 10 bases lay between the germline ends. CDR3 coding DNA: TGCAGCGTTGGACAGCCTCTTAACTATGGCTACACCTTC. This codes for CSVGQPLNYGYTF.

The chain recombines TRBV7-2 with TRBJ2-2; TRBD1 matches at 9 bases. Germline CDR1 SGHTA, CDR2 FQGNSA. CDR3 length: 18 residues. The ends lost 4 bases at V and 7 bases at J; junction bases unmatched: 16. The CDR3 protein is CASSSAQPRDRVFGELFF. The CDR3 DNA reads TGTGCCAGCAGCTCCGCCCAACCCCGGGACAGGGTCTTCGGGGAGCTGTTTTTT.

The sample holds many counts of this clonotype. The chain recombines TRBV7-2 with TRBJ1-5, with D tentatively TRBD1 (6 bases). The germline V gene encodes CDR1 SGHTA and CDR2 FQGNSA. Trimming left V 7 bases short and J 4 bases short, with 11 bases between. The CDR3 has 13 amino acids. For the CDR3, the DNA is TGTGCCAGCACCGGACAGATAAATCAGCCCCAGCATTTT. This encodes CASTGQINQPQHF.